These 5 T cell receptor beta chains share one sample of origin, sequenced in a study of shared clonotypes between healthy human individuals (dated by TCRdb to the early 2020s). Library construction relied on the immunoSEQ multiplex PCR assay. Drawn from immuneACCESS, this table holds only the in-frame rearrangements with V and J called that TCRdb kept. Clones are partly lost; checked studies trace under half to an unresolved V gene and leave the rest unexplained. This sample is represented by about 1.5 million clones; 95% to 99% of them were singletons. Of the sample, roughly 0.42% falls within the top ten clones. The sample was naive CD4+ T cells sorted from blood. Read against the paper, the sample's cell subset or site label means: CD45RA+ positively selected. The receptors derive from a man aged 30-40 years in good health.

This chain joins TRBV5-4 and TRBJ2-7, with D possibly being TRBD1 (5 bases). Trimming cost V 2 bases and J 3 bases, with 12 bases left between them. The CDR3 has 14 amino acids. Looked up from germline, CDR1 is SGHNT and CDR2 is YYREEE (reference sequence). The CDR3 sequence is CASSFAGPHYEQYF. The DNA of the CDR3 is TGTGCCAGCAGCTTCGCAGGGCCCCACTACGAGCAGTACTTC.

The chain is built from TRBV6-5 and TRBJ2-1; D gene unclear. V lost 5 bases and J 8 bases, leaving 10 bases between the germline ends. CDR3 length: 12 amino acids. Per germline, CDR1 MNHEY and CDR2 SVGAGI. CDR3 sequence (DNA): TGTGCCAGCAGTACTCCTCGCCATGAGCAGTTCTTC. Protein sequence: CASSTPRHEQFF.

This chain links TRBV5-1 with TRBJ2-7; D is undetermined. Germline CDR1 SGHRS, CDR2 YFSETQ. V lost 0 bases to trimming and J lost 0 bases, with 10 bases between them. The CDR3 runs 15 residues. CDR3 DNA: TGCGCCAGCAGCTTGGGCGGAACCTACTCCTACGAGCAGTACTTC. This translates into CASSLGGTYSYEQYF. Combining the CDR3 with reference TRBV5-1 and TRBJ2-7 gives the whole variable domain KAGVTQTPRYLIKTRGQQVTLSCSPISGHRSVSWYQQTPGQGLQFLFEYFSETQRNKGNFPGRFSGRQFSNSRSEMNVSTLELGDSALYLCASSLGGTYSYEQYFGPGTRLTVT.

This chain uses TRBV9 with TRBJ2-1; D possibly corresponds to TRBD1 (5 bases). V was clipped by 0 bases and J by 6 bases, with 16 bases between them. Germline-derived CDR1 and CDR2 are SGDLS and YYNGEE. The length of the CDR3 is 16 residues. The CDR3 DNA reads as TGTGCCAGCAGCGTAGAAGGGGCCCAGAGGCGCAATGAGCAGTTCTTC. It specifies CASSVEGAQRRNEQFF.

About this clone itself: This specimen includes other DNA sequences encoding the same CDR3. This chain links TRBV5-1 with TRBJ2-5; D call uncertain. V was trimmed by 4 bases and J by 3 bases, leaving 7 bases between them. In germline, CDR1 is SGHRS, CDR2 YFSETQ. The CDR3 spans 12 residues. The CDR3 sequence: CASSLGKETQYF. The CDR3 bases are TGCGCCAGCAGCCTGGGAAAAGAGACCCAGTACTTC.